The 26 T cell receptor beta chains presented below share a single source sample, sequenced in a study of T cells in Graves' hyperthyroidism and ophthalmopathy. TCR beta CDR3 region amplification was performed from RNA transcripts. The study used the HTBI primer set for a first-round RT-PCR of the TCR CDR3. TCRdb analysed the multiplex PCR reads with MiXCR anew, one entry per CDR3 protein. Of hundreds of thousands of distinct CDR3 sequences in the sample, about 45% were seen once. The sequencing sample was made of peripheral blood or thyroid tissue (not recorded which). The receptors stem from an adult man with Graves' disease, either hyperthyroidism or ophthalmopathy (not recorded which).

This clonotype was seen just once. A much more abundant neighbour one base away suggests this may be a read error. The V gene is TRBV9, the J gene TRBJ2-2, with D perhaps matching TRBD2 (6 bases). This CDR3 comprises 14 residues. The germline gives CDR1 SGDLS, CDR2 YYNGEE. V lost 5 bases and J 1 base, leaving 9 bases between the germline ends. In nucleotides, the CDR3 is TGTGCCAGCAGGAATAGCGGGAACACCGGGGAGCTGTTTTTT. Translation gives CASRNSGNTGELFF. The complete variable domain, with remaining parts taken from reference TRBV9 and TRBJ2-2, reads DSGVTQTPKHLITATGQRVTLRCSPRSGDLSVYWYQQSLDQGLQFLIQYYNGEERAKGNILERFSAQQFPDLHSELNLSSLELGDSALYFCASRNSGNTGELFFGEGSRLTVL.

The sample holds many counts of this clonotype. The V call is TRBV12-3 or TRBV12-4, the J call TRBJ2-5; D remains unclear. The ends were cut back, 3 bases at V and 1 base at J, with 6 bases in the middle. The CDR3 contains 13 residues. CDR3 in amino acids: CASSLAPQETQYF. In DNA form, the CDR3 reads TGTGCCAGCAGTTTGGCACCCCAAGAGACCCAGTACTTC.

Here the CDR3 reads CSLSSEGRYGYTF. The CDR3 DNA reads TGCAGCTTAAGTTCAGAGGGGCGCTATGGCTACACCTTC. The V gene is TRBV29-1, the J gene TRBJ1-2, with D possibly being TRBD1 (5 bases). The CDR3 loop spans 13 amino acids. Germline values: CDR1 SQVTM, CDR2 ANQGSEA. Trimming pared 8 bases from V and 4 bases from J, leaving 17 bases between.

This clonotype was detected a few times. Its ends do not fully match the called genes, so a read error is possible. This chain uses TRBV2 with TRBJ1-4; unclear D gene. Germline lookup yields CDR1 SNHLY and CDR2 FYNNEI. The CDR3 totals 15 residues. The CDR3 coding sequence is TGTGCCATCAGTGAAAATAGAAGGACTAATGAAAAACTGTTTTTT. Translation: CAISENRRTNEKLFF.

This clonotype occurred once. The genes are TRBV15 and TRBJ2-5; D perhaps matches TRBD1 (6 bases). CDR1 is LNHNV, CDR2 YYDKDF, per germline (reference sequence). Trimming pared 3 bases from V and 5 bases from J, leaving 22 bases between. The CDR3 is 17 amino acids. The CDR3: CATSRQQGGATNETQYF. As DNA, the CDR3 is TGTGCCACCAGCAGGCAACAGGGTGGGGCAACTAATGAGACCCAGTACTTC.

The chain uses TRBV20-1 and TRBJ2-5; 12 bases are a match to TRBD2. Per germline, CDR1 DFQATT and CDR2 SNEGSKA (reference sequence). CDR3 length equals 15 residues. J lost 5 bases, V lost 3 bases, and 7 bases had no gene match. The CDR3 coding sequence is TGCAGTGCTAGCGGGACCGGGACTAGCGGGGAGACCCAGTACTTC. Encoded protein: CSASGTGTSGETQYF.

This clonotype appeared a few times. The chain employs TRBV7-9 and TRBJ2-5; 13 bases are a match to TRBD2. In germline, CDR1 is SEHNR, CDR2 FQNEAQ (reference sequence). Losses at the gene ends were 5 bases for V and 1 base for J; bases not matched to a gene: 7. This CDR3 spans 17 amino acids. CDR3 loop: CASSQDRTSGGQETQYF. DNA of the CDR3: TGTGCCAGCAGCCAAGACCGGACTAGCGGGGGCCAAGAGACCCAGTACTTC.

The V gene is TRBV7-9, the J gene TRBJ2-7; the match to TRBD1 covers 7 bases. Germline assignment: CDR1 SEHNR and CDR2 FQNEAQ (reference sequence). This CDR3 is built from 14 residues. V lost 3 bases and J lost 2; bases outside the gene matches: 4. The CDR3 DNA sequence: TGTGCCAGCAGCTTCCGGGACAGCACCTACGAGCAGTACTTC. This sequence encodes CASSFRDSTYEQYF.

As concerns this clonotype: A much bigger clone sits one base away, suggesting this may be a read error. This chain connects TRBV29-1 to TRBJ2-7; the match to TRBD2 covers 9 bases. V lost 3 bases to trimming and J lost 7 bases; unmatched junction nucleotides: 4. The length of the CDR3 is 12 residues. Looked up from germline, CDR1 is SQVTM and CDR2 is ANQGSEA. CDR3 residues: CSVEGLAGEQYF. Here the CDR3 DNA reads TGCAGCGTTGAGGGACTAGCTGGAGAGCAGTACTTC.

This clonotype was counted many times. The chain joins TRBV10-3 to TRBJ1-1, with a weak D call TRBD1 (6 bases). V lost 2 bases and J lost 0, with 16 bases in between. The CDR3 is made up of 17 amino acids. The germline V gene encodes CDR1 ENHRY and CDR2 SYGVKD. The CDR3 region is CAISEHGTPRMNTEAFF. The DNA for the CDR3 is TGTGCCATCAGTGAGCACGGGACACCCCGCATGAACACTGAAGCTTTCTTT.

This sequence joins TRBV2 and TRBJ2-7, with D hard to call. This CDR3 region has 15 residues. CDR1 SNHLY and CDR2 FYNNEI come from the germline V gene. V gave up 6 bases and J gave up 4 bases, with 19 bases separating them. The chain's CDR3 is CASSPRDESRYEQYF. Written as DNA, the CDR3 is TGTGCCAGCAGCCCCCGAGACGAGTCTAGGTACGAGCAGTACTTC. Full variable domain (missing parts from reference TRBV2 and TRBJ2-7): EPEVTQTPSHQVTQMGQEVILRCVPISNHLYFYWYRQILGQKVEFLVSFYNNEISEKSEIFDDQFSVERPDGSNFTLKIRSTKLEDSAMYFCASSPRDESRYEQYFGPGTRLTVT.

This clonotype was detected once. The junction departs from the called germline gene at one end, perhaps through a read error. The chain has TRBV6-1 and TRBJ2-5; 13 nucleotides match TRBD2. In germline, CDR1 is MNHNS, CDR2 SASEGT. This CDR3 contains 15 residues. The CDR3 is CAISTGTSGKGTQYF. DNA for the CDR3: TGTGCCATCAGTACCGGGACTAGCGGGAAGGGGACCCAGTACTTC.

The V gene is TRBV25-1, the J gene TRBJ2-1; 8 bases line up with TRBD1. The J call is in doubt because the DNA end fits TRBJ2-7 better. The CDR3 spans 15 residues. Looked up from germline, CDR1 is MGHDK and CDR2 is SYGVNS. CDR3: CASSAVRGQWYEQYF. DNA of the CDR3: TGTGCCAGCAGTGCAGTCAGGGGGCAATGGTACGAGCAGTACTTC.

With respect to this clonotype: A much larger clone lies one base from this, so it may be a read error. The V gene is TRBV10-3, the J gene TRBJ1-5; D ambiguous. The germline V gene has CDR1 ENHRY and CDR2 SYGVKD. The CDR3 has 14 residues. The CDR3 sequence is CASSYRGWNQPQHF. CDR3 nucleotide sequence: TGTGCCAGCAGTTACAGAGGGTGGAATCAGCCCCAGCATTTT.

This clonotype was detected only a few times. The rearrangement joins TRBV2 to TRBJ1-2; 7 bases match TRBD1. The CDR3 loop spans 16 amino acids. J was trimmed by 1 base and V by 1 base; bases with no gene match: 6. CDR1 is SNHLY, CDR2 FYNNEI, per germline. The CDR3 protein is CASSEEGAKYNYGYTF. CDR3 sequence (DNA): TGTGCCAGCAGTGAAGAGGGGGCCAAATATAACTATGGCTACACCTTC.

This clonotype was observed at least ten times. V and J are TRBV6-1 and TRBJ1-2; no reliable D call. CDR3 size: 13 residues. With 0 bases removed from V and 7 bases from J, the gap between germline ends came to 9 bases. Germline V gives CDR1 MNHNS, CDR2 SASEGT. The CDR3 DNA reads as TGTGCCAGCAGTGAAGCGGAATCCTCTGGCTACACCTTC. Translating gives CASSEAESSGYTF.

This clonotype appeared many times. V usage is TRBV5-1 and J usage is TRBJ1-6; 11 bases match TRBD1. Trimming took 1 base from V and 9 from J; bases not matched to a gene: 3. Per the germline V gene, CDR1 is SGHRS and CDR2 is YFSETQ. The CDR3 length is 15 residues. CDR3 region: CASSLSGQGGSPLHF. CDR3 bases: TGCGCCAGCAGCTTGTCGGGACAGGGGGGTTCACCCCTCCACTTT.

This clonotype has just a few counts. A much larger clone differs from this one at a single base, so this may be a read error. CDR3 nucleotides: TGTGCCACCAGTGATGCCCGGGACAGCACCTACGAGCAGTACTTC. Its translation: CATSDARDSTYEQYF. V is TRBV24-1 and J is TRBJ2-7, with 7 bases matching TRBD1. Germline-derived CDR1 and CDR2 are KGHDR and SFDVKD. V lost 3 bases, J lost 2 bases, and 6 bases stayed unmatched. The CDR3 runs 15 residues.

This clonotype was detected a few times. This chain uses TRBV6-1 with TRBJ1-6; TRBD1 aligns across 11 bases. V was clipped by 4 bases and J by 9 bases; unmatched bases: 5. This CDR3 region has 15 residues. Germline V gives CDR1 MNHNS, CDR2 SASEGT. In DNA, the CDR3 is TGTGCCAGCAGTGCCGGACAGGGGGCGGTTTCACCCCTCCACTTT. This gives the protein CASSAGQGAVSPLHF.

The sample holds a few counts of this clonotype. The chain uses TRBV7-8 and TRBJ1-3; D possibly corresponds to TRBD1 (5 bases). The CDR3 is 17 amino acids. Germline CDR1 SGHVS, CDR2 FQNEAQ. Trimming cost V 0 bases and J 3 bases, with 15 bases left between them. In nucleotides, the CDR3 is TGTGCCAGCAGCTTAGCGCCCAGGGAGTGGGTTGGAAACACCATATATTTT. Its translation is CASSLAPREWVGNTIYF.

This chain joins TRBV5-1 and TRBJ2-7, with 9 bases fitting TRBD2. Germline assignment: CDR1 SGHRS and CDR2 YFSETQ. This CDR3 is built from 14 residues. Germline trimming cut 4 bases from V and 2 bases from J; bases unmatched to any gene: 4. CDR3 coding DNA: TGCGCCAGCAGCGAGGCGGGAGGGCCCTACGAGCAGTACTTC. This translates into CASSEAGGPYEQYF.

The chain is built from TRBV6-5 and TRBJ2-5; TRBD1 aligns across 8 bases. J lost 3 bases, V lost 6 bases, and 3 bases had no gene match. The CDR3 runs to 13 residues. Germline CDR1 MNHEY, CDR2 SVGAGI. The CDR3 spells CASRKTGEETQYF. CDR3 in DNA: TGTGCCAGCAGGAAGACAGGGGAAGAGACCCAGTACTTC.

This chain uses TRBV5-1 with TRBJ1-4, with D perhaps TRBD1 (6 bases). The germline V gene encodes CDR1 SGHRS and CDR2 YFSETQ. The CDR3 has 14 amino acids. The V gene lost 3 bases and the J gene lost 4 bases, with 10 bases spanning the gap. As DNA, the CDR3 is TGCGCCAGCAGCTGGGACAACGGTAATGAAAAACTGTTTTTT. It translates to CASSWDNGNEKLFF.

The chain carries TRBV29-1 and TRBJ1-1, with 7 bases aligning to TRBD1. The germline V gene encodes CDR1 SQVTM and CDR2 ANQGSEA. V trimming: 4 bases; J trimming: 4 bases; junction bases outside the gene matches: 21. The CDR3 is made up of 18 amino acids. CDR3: CSVARTGSAWGFRTEAFF. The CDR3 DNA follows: TGCAGCGTTGCGAGGACAGGAAGCGCTTGGGGGTTTCGCACTGAAGCTTTCTTT.

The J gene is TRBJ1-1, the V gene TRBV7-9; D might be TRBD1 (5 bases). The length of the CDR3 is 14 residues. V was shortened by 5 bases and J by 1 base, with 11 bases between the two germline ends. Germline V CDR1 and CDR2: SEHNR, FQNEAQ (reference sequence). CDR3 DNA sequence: TGTGCCAGCAGCACGGCCGGGGGGAACACTGAAGCTTTCTTT. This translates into CASSTAGGNTEAFF. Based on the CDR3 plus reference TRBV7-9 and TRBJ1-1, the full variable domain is DTGVSQNPRHKITKRGQNVTFRCDPISEHNRLYWYRQTLGQGPEFLTYFQNEAQLEKSRLLSDRFSAERPKGSFSTLEIQRTEQGDSAMYLCASSTAGGNTEAFFGQGTRLTVV.

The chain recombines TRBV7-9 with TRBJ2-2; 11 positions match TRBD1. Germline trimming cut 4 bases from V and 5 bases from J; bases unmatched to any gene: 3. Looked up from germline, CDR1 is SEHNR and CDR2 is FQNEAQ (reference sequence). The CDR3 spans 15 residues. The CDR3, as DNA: TGTGCCAGCAGCTGGACAGGGGGCCTTACCGGGGAGCTGTTTTTT. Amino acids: CASSWTGGLTGELFF.